The rows below give T cell receptor beta chains drawn from one sample of a study of CD8+CD57+ T cells in acquired aplastic anemia. TCRdb processed the reads anew with MiXCR; each CDR3 protein has one entry. Seen here are around 160,000 distinct CDR3 sequences, under 55% observed once, and the top ten hold 2.5% to 3%. The sample consisted of sorted CD4+, CD8+, or CD8+CD57+ T cells (not recorded which) from PBMCs. Receptors were obtained from a human donor with aplastic anemia. Both conserved end residues are part of each CDR3. The D gene is left open where the match is weak. Expanded clones are given a class, and other clones once, few, many or no size at all.

TRBV5-1	TRBJ2-7	many	.	CASSFPGPGGEQYF	TGCGCCAGCAGCTTTCCGGGGCCCGGGGGCGAGCAGTACTTC
TRBV2	TRBJ1-6	.	TRBD1	CASGGQNRSPLHF	TGTGCCAGCGGGGGACAGAACCGTTCACCCCTCCACTTT
TRBV19	TRBJ1-2	.	.	CASSVVWQESGYTF	TGTGCCAGTAGTGTCGTTTGGCAGGAAAGTGGCTACACCTTC
TRBV2	TRBJ1-1	.	.	CASSEWTRTEAFF	TGTGCCAGCAGCGAGTGGACACGCACTGAAGCTTTCTTT
TRBV5-4	TRBJ2-1	.	TRBD2	CASSLPRTSANSDNEQLF	TGTGCCAGCAGCTTGCCACGAACTAGCGCCAACAGTGACAATGAGCAGCTCTTC
TRBV7-9	TRBJ2-2	few	.	CASRGFANTGELFF	TGTGCCAGCCGGGGGTTCGCGAACACCGGGGAGCTGTTTTTT
TRBV18	TRBJ2-7	many	.	CASSPPSSYEQYF	TGTGCCAGCTCACCCCCGAGCTCCTACGAGCAGTACTTC
TRBV6-1	TRBJ1-2	few	TRBD1	CASRTGQGQAYGYTF	TGTGCCAGCAGGACAGGACAGGGTCAGGCCTATGGCTACACCTTC
TRBV27	TRBJ2-3	.	.	CASRVPGLSTDTQYF	TGTGCCAGCAGAGTGCCGGGACTTAGCACAGATACGCAGTATTTT
TRBV15	TRBJ2-5	many	.	CATSRDGPGSGRRETQYF	TGTGCCACCAGCAGAGACGGGCCAGGGTCGGGCCGGAGAGAGACCCAGTACTTC
TRBV29-1	TRBJ1-4	.	.	CSGWSGPNEKLFF	TGCAGCGGCTGGTCAGGGCCAAATGAAAAACTGTTTTTT
TRBV24-1	TRBJ2-1	.	TRBD1	CATSRRQGPNYNEQFF	TGTGCCACCAGTCGACGACAGGGCCCGAACTACAATGAGCAGTTCTTC
TRBV10-3	TRBJ2-1	.	.	CAISELRGGSYNEQFF	TGTGCCATCAGTGAGCTGCGAGGGGGTTCCTACAATGAGCAGTTCTTC
TRBV11-2	TRBJ2-1	many	.	CASSLRRGDEQFF	TGTGCCAGCAGCTTACGCAGGGGTGATGAGCAGTTCTTC
TRBV25-1	TRBJ1-1	.	.	CATRVHGNTEALF	TGTGCCACCCGAGTCCACGGGAACACTGAAGCTTTATTT
TRBV20-1	TRBJ2-3	few	TRBD2	CSASGGASTDTQYF	TGCAGTGCTAGCGGGGGGGCCAGCACAGATACGCAGTATTTT
TRBV10-3	TRBJ2-5	.	.	CATCPGLPPETQYF	TGTGCCACCTGCCCCGGACTACCCCCGGAGACCCAGTACTTC